Here is one TCR beta chain with its context. These data are taken from a study of cytomegalovirus exposure and HLA in healthy donors. The germline V gene encodes CDR1 SGHAT and CDR2 FQNNGV. The CDR3 runs to 13 residues. Trimming took off 4 bases at V and 5 bases at J, with 11 bases between the two ends. With 60 Vbeta and 13 Jbeta primers, the PCR was carried out. TCRdb's table, derived via immunoSEQ multiplex PCR, lists solely in-frame clones and lacks some. The table lists about 150,000 clones, 66% of them singletons. This TCR came from a woman in her sixties or seventies in good health and CMV-seronegative. The genes are TRBV11-2 and TRBJ1-1, with D perhaps matching TRBD1 (6 bases). Sequenced input: PBMCs. The chain's CDR3 is CASSYTGRTEAFF. CDR3 DNA: TGTGCCAGCAGCTATACAGGGCGAACTGAAGCTTTCTTT.